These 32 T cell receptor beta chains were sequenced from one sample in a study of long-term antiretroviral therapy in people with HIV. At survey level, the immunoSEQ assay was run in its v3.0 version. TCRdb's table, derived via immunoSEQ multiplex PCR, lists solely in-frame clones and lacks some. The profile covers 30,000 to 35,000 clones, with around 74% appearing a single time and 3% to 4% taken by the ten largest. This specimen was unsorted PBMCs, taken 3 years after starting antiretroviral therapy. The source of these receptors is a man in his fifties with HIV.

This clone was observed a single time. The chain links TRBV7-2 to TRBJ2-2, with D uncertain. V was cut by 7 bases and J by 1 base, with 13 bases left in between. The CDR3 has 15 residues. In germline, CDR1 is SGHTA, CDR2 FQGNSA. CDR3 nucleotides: TGTGCCAGCACCCCAACCATGGGGAACACCGGGGAGCTGTTTTTT. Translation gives CASTPTMGNTGELFF.

CDR3 DNA: TGCAGCGTCCTAGCGGGGACGCCCAAAGAGACCCAGTACTTC. Amino acids: CSVLAGTPKETQYF. This chain joins TRBV29-1 and TRBJ2-5; 9 positions agree with TRBD2. The V segment lost 6 bases and the J segment 3 bases; nucleotides outside the gene matches: 8. The length of the CDR3 is 14 residues. Germline CDR1 reads SQVTM; CDR2 reads ANQGSEA.

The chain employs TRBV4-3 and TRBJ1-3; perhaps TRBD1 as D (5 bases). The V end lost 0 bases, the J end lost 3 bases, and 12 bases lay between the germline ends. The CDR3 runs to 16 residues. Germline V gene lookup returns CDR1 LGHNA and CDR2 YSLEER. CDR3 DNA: TGCGCCAGCAGCCAAGAAGGGGCGAGGATTGGAAACACCATATATTTT. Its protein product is CASSQEGARIGNTIYF.

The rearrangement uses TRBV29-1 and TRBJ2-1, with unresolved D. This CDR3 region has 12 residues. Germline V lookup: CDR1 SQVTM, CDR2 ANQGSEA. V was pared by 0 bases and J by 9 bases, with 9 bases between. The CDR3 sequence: CSVEDSGTEQFF. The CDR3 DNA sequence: TGCAGCGTTGAAGACTCGGGCACTGAGCAGTTCTTC.

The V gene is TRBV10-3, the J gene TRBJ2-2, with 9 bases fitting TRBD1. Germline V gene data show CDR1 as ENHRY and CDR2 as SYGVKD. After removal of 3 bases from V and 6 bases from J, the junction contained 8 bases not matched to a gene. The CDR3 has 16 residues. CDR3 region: CAISDAGQGDAGELFF. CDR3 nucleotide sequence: TGTGCCATCAGTGACGCGGGACAGGGCGACGCCGGGGAGCTGTTTTTT.

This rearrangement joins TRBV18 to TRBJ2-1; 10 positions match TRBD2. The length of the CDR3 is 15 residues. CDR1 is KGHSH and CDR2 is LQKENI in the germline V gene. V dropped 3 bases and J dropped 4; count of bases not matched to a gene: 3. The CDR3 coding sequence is TGTGCCAGCTCACCTCTAGCGGGAGAATACAATGAGCAGTTCTTC. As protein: CASSPLAGEYNEQFF.

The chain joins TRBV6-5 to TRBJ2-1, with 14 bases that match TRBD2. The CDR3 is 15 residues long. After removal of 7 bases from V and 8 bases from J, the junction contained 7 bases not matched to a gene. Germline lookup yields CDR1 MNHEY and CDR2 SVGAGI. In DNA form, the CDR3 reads TGTGCCAGCATCATCGGGACTAGCGGGAGTTATGAGCAGTTCTTC. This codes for CASIIGTSGSYEQFF.

CDR3 sequence reads: CASSFGVVGGWTEAFF. Here the CDR3 DNA reads TGTGCCAGCAGCTTCGGCGTTGTAGGGGGTTGGACTGAAGCTTTCTTT. The chain uses TRBV7-2 and TRBJ1-1; maybe TRBD1 (6 bases). CDR1 SGHTA and CDR2 FQGNSA come from the germline V gene. V lost 3 bases and J lost 5, with 19 bases in between. The CDR3 is 16 amino acids.

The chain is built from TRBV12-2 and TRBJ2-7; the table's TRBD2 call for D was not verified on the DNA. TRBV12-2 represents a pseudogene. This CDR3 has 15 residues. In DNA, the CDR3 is TGTGCAAGTCGCTTAGCGGAGCGGGAGAGAAACGAGCAGTACTTC. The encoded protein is CASRLAERERNEQYF.

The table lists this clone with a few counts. The DNA of the CDR3 is TGTGCCAGCAGCTCAACCGGGACAGGGAACTATGGCTACACCTTC. It yields the protein CASSSTGTGNYGYTF. This chain connects TRBV9 to TRBJ1-2, with TRBD1 identical over 9 bases. CDR3 length: 15 residues. J was trimmed by 2 bases and V by 4 bases; bases with no gene match: 6. Looked up from germline, CDR1 is SGDLS and CDR2 is YYNGEE. Based on the CDR3 plus reference TRBV9 and TRBJ1-2, the full variable domain is DSGVTQTPKHLITATGQRVTLRCSPRSGDLSVYWYQQSLDQGLQFLIQYYNGEERAKGNILERFSAQQFPDLHSELNLSSLELGDSALYFCASSSTGTGNYGYTFGSGTRLTVV.

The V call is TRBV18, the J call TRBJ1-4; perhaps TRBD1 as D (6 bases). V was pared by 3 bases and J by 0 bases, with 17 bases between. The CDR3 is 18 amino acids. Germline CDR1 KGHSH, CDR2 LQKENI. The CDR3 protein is CASSPKDRRFATNEKLFF. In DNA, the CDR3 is TGTGCCAGCTCACCGAAGGACAGAAGATTTGCAACTAATGAAAAACTGTTTTTT.

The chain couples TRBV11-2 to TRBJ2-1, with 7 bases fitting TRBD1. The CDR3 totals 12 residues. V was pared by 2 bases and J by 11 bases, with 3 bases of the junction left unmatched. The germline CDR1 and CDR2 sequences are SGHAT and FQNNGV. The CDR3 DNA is TGTGCCAGCAGCTTATCGGGACAGCAGCAGTTCTTC. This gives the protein CASSLSGQQQFF.

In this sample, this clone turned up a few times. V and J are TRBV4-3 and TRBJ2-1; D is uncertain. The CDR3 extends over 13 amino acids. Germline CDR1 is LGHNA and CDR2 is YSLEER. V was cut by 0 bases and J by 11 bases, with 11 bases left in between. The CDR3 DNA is TGCGCCAGCAGCCAAGACACCCAAAGGAAGCAGTTCTTC. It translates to CASSQDTQRKQFF.

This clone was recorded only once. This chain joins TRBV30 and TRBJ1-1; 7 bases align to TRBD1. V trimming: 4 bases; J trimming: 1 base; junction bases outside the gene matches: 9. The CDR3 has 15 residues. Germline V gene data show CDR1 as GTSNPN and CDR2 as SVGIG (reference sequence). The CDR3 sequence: CAWIITGASNTEAFF. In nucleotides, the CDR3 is TGTGCCTGGATTATAACAGGGGCCTCGAACACTGAAGCTTTCTTT.

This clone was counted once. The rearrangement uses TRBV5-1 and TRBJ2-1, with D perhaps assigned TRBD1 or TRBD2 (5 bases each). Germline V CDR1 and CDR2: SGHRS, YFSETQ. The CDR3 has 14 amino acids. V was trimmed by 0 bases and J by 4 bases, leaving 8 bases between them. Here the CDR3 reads CASSLGGLYNEQFF. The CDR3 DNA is TGCGCCAGCAGCTTGGGGGGGTTGTACAATGAGCAGTTCTTC.

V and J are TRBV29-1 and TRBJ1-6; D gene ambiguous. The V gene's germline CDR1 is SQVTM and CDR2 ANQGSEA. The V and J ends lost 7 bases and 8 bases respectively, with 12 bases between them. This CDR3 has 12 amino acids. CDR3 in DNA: TGCAGCGCCAGAGAGGGAGATTCACCCCTCCACTTT. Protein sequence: CSAREGDSPLHF.

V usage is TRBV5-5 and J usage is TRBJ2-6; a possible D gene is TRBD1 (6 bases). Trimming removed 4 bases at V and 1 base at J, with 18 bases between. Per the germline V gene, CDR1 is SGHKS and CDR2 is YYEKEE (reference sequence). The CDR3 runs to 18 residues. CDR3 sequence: CASSLWTVQRSGANVLTF. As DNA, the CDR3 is TGTGCCAGCAGCCTCTGGACAGTTCAAAGATCTGGGGCCAACGTCCTGACTTTC.

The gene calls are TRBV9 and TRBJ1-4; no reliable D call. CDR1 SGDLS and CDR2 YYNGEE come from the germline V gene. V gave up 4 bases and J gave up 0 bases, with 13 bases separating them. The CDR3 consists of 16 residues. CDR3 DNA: TGTGCCAGCAGCCCTACAGTGAACCCAACTAATGAAAAACTGTTTTTT. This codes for CASSPTVNPTNEKLFF.

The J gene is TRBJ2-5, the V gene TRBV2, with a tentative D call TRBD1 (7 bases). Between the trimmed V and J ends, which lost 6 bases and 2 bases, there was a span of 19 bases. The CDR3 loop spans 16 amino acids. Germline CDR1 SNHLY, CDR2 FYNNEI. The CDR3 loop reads CASSSGRTGGQETQYF. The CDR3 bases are TGTGCCAGCAGCTCGGGCAGGACAGGAGGGCAAGAGACCCAGTACTTC.

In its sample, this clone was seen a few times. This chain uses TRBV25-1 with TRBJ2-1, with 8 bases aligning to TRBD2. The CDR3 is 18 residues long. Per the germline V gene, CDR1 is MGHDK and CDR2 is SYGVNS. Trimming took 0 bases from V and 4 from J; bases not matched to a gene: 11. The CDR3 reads CASSEYREAGEGYNEQFF. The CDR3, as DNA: TGTGCCAGCAGTGAATATCGAGAAGCGGGAGAGGGGTACAATGAGCAGTTCTTC.

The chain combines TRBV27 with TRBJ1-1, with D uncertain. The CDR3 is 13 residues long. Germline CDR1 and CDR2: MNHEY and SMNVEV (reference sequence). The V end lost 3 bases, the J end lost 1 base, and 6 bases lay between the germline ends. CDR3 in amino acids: CASSLAGNTEAFF. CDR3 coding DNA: TGTGCCAGCAGTTTGGCAGGGAACACTGAAGCTTTCTTT.

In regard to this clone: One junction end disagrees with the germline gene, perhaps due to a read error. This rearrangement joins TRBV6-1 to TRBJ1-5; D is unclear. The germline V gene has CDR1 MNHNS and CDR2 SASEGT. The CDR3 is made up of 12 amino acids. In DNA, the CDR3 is TGTGCCAGCAGTGAATTGGGTCAGTCCCAGCATTTT. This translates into CASSELGQSQHF.

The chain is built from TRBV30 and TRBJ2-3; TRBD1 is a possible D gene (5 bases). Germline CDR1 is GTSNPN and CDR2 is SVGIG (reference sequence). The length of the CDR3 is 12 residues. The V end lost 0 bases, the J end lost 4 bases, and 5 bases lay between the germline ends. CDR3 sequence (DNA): TGTGCCTGGAGTGTACAGGCAGATACGCAGTATTTT. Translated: CAWSVQADTQYF.

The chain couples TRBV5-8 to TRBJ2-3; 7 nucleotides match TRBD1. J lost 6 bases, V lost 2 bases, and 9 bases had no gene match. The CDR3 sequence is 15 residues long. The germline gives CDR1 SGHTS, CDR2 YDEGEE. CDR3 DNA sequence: TGTGCCAGCAGCTTTCGGGACAGAGTGAGGGATACGCAGTATTTT. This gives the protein CASSFRDRVRDTQYF.

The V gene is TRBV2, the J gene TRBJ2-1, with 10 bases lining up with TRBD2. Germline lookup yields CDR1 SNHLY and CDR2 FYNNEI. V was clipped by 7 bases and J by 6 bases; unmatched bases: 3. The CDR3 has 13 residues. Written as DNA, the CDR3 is TGTGCCAGCACCGGACTAGCGGTCAATGAGCAGTTCTTC. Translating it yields CASTGLAVNEQFF.

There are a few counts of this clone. The CDR3 sequence: CASSPFAAGNTIYF. CDR3 bases: TGTGCCAGTAGTCCCTTCGCCGCCGGAAACACCATATATTTT. The chain carries TRBV19 and TRBJ1-3, with D hard to call. Germline V gives CDR1 LNHDA, CDR2 SQIVND (reference sequence). V was pared by 5 bases and J by 4 bases, with 12 bases between. The CDR3 is 14 amino acids.

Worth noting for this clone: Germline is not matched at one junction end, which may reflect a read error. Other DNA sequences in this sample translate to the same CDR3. Here the CDR3 DNA reads TGTGCCAGTAGTATAGATCGTCAGGGGCCCATAGGCTATGGCTACACCTTT. It yields the protein CASSIDRQGPIGYGYTF. The chain combines TRBV19 with TRBJ1-2; D possibly corresponds to TRBD1 (6 bases). The CDR3 runs to 17 residues. Germline assignment: CDR1 LNHDA and CDR2 SQIVND (reference sequence).

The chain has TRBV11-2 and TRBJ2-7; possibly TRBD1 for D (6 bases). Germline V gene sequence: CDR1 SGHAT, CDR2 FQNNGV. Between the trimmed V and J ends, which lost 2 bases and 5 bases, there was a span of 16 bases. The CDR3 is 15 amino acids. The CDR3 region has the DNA TGTGCCAGCAGCTTACCCCTTAGGGGGAGCAACGAGCAGTACTTC. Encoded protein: CASSLPLRGSNEQYF.

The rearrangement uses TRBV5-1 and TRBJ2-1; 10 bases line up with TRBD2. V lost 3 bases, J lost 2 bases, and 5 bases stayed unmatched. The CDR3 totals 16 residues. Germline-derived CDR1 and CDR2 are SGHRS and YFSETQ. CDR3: CASSWIAGGTYNEQFF. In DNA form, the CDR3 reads TGCGCCAGCAGCTGGATAGCGGGGGGAACCTACAATGAGCAGTTCTTC.

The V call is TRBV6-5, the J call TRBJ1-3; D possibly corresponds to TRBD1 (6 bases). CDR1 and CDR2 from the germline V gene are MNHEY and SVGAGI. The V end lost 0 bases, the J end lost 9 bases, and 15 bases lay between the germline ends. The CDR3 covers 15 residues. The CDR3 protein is CASSYSQQGGGTIYF. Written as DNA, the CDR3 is TGTGCCAGCAGTTACTCGCAACAGGGTGGCGGCACCATATATTTT.

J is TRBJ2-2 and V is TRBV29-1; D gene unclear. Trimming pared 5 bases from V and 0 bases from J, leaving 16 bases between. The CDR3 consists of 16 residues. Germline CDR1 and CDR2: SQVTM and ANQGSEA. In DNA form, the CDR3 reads TGCAGCGTTACATCGAGGCGGACCGCGAACACCGGGGAGCTGTTTTTT. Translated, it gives CSVTSRRTANTGELFF.

CDR3 nucleotide sequence: TGTGCCAGCAGCTTGATCAGGGGGGGAGATACGCAGTATTTT. The encoded protein is CASSLIRGGDTQYF. This chain uses TRBV7-9 with TRBJ2-3; D tentatively reads TRBD1 or TRBD2 (7 bases each). Germline V gene lookup returns CDR1 SEHNR and CDR2 FQNEAQ (reference sequence). V shed 3 bases and J shed 5 bases, with 12 bases lying between them. This CDR3 has 14 residues.